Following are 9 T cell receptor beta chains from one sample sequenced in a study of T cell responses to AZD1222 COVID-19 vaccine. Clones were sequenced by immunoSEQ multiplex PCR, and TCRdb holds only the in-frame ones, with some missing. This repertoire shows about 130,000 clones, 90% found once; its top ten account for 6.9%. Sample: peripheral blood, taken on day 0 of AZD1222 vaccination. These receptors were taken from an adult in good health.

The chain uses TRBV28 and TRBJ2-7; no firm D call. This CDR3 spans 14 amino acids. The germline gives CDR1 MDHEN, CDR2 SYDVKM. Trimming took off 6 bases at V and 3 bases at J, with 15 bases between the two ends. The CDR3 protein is CASSLSSPVYEQYF. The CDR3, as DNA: TGTGCCAGCAGCTTAAGCAGCCCGGTCTACGAGCAGTACTTC.

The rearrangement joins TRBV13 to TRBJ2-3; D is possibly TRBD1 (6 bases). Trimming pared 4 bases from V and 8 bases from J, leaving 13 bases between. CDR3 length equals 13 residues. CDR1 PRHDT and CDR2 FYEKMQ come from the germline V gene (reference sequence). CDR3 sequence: CASSSQGLGTQYF. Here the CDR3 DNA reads TGTGCCAGCAGCTCACAGGGTCTTGGTACGCAGTATTTT.

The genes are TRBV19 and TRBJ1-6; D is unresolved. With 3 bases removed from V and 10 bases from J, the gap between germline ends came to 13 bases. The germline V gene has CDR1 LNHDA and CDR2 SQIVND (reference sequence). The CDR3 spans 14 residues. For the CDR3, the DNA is TGTGCCAGTAGTATGTTAGAGTTCGGCTCACCCCTCCACTTT. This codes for CASSMLEFGSPLHF.

The CDR3 coding sequence is TGTGCCTGGAGTCGGGACACCTACGAGCAGTACTTC. Encoded protein: CAWSRDTYEQYF. This chain connects TRBV30 to TRBJ2-7, with D tentatively TRBD1 (6 bases). This CDR3 comprises 12 residues. V was cut by 2 bases and J by 2 bases, with 7 bases left in between. Germline CDR1 GTSNPN, CDR2 SVGIG (reference sequence).

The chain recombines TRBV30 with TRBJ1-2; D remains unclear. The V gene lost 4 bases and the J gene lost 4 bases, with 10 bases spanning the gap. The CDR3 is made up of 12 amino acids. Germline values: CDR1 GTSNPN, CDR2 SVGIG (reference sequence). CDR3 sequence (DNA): TGTGCCTGGAATCCGGGGTCCTATGGCTACACCTTC. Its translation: CAWNPGSYGYTF. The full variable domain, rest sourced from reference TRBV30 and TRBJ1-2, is SQTIHQWPATLVQPVGSPLSLECTVEGTSNPNLYWYRQAAGRGLQLLFYSVGIGQISSEVPQNLSASRPQDRQFILSSKKLLLSDSGFYLCAWNPGSYGYTFGSGTRLTVV.

CDR3 sequence reads: CASAGSGSSYEQYF. The CDR3 bases are TGTGCCAGCGCCGGTAGCGGCAGCTCCTACGAGCAGTACTTC. The chain joins TRBV4-2 to TRBJ2-7; D perhaps matches TRBD2 (6 bases). The ends were cut back, 8 bases at V and 0 bases at J, with 14 bases in the middle. The germline V gene has CDR1 LGHNA and CDR2 YNFKEQ. This CDR3 has 14 residues.

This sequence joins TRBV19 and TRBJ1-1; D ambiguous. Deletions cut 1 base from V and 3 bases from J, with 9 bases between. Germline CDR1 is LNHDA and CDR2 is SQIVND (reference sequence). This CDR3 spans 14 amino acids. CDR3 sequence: CASSIANTYTEAFF. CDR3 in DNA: TGTGCCAGTAGTATAGCAAACACCTACACTGAAGCTTTCTTT.

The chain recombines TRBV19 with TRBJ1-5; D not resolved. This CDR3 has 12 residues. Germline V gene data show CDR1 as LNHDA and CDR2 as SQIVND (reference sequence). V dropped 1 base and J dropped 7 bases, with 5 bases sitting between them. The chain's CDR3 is CASSIAEQPQHF. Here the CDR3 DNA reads TGTGCCAGTAGTATAGCGGAACAGCCCCAGCATTTT.

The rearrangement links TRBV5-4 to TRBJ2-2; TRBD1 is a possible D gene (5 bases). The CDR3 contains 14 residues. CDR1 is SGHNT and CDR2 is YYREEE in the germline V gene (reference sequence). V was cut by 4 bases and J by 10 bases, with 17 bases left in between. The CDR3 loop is CASSVRTGGEELFF. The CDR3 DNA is TGTGCCAGCAGCGTCCGCACAGGTGGGGAGGAGCTGTTTTTT.